The 29 T cell receptor beta chains below come from one sample, sequenced in a study of CD8 T cells in ankylosing spondylitis. Using its own MiXCR run on the 5' RACE reads, TCRdb lists one record per CDR3 protein. The profile shows around 770,000 distinct CDR3 sequences, over 9.5% of them singletons. These receptors have no identified antigens. Study-wide findings and caveats: It appeared that ankylosing spondylitis blood was characterized by a TCR beta motif of eight highly homologous variants.

Sequenced: blood, either unsorted or a sorted T cell fraction (not recorded which). Every receptor here comes from a male donor with ankylosing spondylitis.

The chain links TRBV12-3 or TRBV12-4 to TRBJ1-1; no reliable D call. The CDR3 runs 13 residues. V dropped 7 bases and J dropped 8 bases, with 17 bases sitting between them. The CDR3 loop reads CASIPIWVGEAFF. The CDR3 DNA reads TGTGCCAGCATCCCCATCTGGGTTGGCGAAGCTTTCTTT.

This clonotype came up many times. The V call is TRBV29-1, the J call TRBJ1-2, with D tentatively TRBD1 (6 bases). Germline values: CDR1 SQVTM, CDR2 ANQGSEA. The CDR3 sequence is 13 residues long. V lost 6 bases and J 5 bases, leaving 16 bases between the germline ends. The CDR3 here is CSVGDTMGYGYTF. The CDR3, as DNA: TGCAGCGTGGGGGACACAATGGGGTATGGCTACACCTTC.

This clonotype was recorded at least ten times. The chain links TRBV20-1 to TRBJ2-7, with 8 bases aligning to TRBD2. Germline V gene lookup returns CDR1 DFQATT and CDR2 SNEGSKA (reference sequence). This CDR3 comprises 14 residues. V shed 7 bases and J 7 bases; nucleotides not matched to a gene: 15. CDR3 sequence: CSVRTSGRGPEQYF. The CDR3 region has the DNA TGCAGTGTCCGTACTAGCGGCAGAGGGCCGGAGCAGTACTTC.

This clonotype has just a few counts. V is TRBV9 and J is TRBJ2-3; 9 positions agree with TRBD2. The germline CDR1 and CDR2 sequences are SGDLS and YYNGEE. After removal of 0 bases from V and 7 bases from J, the junction contained 9 bases not matched to a gene. This CDR3 comprises 16 residues. The CDR3 spells CASSVEPAGGPYTQYF. The CDR3 nucleotides read TGTGCCAGCAGCGTAGAACCAGCGGGGGGCCCGTATACGCAGTATTTT.

This CDR3 is CAISVRRASYEQYF. For the CDR3, the DNA is TGTGCCATCAGTGTAAGAAGGGCATCCTACGAGCAGTACTTC. The rearrangement joins TRBV10-3 to TRBJ2-7; the D is unclear. Trimming took off 4 bases at V and 1 base at J, with 11 bases between the two ends. This CDR3 is 14 amino acids long. CDR1 and CDR2 (germline): ENHRY, SYGVKD.

The chain carries TRBV6-2 or TRBV6-3 and TRBJ1-1; tentatively, D is TRBD1 (5 bases). Between the trimmed V and J ends, which lost 0 bases and 4 bases, there was a span of 21 bases. There are 18 residues in the CDR3. In germline, CDR1 is MNHEY, CDR2 SVGEGT. The CDR3 DNA is TGTGCCAGCAGTTACTCAGTTAGCCGGGGACCTTGGGCCACTGAAGCTTTCTTT. Its protein is CASSYSVSRGPWATEAFF.

The chain is built from TRBV10-3 and TRBJ2-6; TRBD1 matches 7 bases. V lost 3 bases and J lost 2; bases outside the gene matches: 1. Germline V gene data show CDR1 as ENHRY and CDR2 as SYGVKD. CDR3 length: 15 amino acids. The CDR3 sequence is CAISDTGAGANVLTF. CDR3 in DNA: TGTGCCATCAGTGATACAGGGGCTGGGGCCAACGTCCTGACTTTC.

This clonotype was seen a few times. The chain carries TRBV27 and TRBJ2-7; tentative D call: TRBD2 (6 bases). V was cut by 1 base and J by 5 bases, with 18 bases left in between. In germline, CDR1 is MNHEY, CDR2 SMNVEV (reference sequence). This CDR3 region has 16 residues. The CDR3 nucleotides are TGTGCCAGCAGTTTATTCGGCGTGGGAGGTGGCCACGAGCAGTACTTC. This sequence encodes CASSLFGVGGGHEQYF.

This clonotype appeared many times. The rearrangement uses TRBV29-1 and TRBJ2-1, with D unclear. Germline V gives CDR1 SQVTM, CDR2 ANQGSEA. The V end lost 4 bases, the J end lost 6 bases, and 4 bases lay between the germline ends. The CDR3 runs 10 residues. The CDR3: CSVVSNEQFF. The CDR3 DNA reads TGCAGCGTTGTCAGCAATGAGCAGTTCTTC.

This clonotype has at least ten counts. The rearrangement links TRBV4-3 to TRBJ2-7; D is ambiguous. V was clipped by 4 bases and J by 6 bases, with 19 bases between them. CDR3 length: 15 residues. Germline loops: CDR1 LGHNA, CDR2 YSLEER. Written as DNA, the CDR3 is TGCGCCAGCAGCCCGTATGTGGCAGACCCGGGCGAGCAGTACTTC. Its translation is CASSPYVADPGEQYF.

The chain joins TRBV20-1 to TRBJ2-7, with D possibly being TRBD2 (6 bases). The CDR3 sequence is 13 residues long. V was clipped by 3 bases and J by 3 bases, with 12 bases between them. Germline values: CDR1 DFQATT, CDR2 SNEGSKA (reference sequence). CDR3 region: CSARRGADYEQYF. The CDR3 nucleotides read TGCAGTGCTAGGCGCGGGGCGGACTACGAGCAGTACTTC.

This clonotype appeared a few times. This chain connects TRBV3-1 to TRBJ2-1; D might be TRBD2 (6 bases). The CDR3 contains 12 residues. Germline loops: CDR1 LGHDT, CDR2 YNNKEL (reference sequence). V dropped 4 bases and J dropped 14 bases, with 15 bases sitting between them. CDR3 loop: CASSLGLGEEFF. Written as DNA, the CDR3 is TGTGCCAGCAGCCTGGGACTGGGGGAGGAGTTCTTC.

The rearrangement links TRBV25-1 to TRBJ1-1; D unresolved. Germline V gene sequence: CDR1 MGHDK, CDR2 SYGVNS. V lost 5 bases and J lost 10, with 11 bases in between. The CDR3 sequence is 11 residues long. CDR3 DNA: TGTGCCAGCAGTAAGGGAAACCGAGCTTTCTTT. This codes for CASSKGNRAFF.

There are many counts of this clonotype. This rearrangement joins TRBV6-5 to TRBJ2-1; the D gene is possibly TRBD2 (5 bases). Germline V lookup: CDR1 MNHEY, CDR2 SVGAGI. Trimming left V 0 bases short and J 5 bases short, with 11 bases between. The CDR3 runs 15 residues. The CDR3 DNA follows: TGTGCCAGCAGTTACTCCCAGCGGATTAACAATGAGCAGTTCTTC. This codes for CASSYSQRINNEQFF.

This clonotype turned up a few times. The chain combines TRBV7-9 with TRBJ2-5; weak D call: TRBD1 (6 bases). V was shortened by 2 bases and J by 1 base, with 11 bases between the two germline ends. The CDR3 covers 15 residues. Germline CDR1 SEHNR, CDR2 FQNEAQ (reference sequence). This CDR3 is CASSLLRGFQETQYF. The CDR3, as DNA: TGTGCCAGCAGCTTACTCAGGGGATTCCAAGAGACCCAGTACTTC.

In this sample, this clonotype turned up a few times. The chain recombines TRBV6-2 or TRBV6-3 with TRBJ2-3; perhaps TRBD1 as D (6 bases). CDR1 is MNHEY, CDR2 SVGEGT, per germline. The CDR3 length is 14 residues. V lost 10 bases and J 3 bases, leaving 17 bases between the germline ends. CDR3 DNA: TGTGCCACCCACCACAGGGTATGGACAGATACGCAGTATTTT. The encoded protein is CATHHRVWTDTQYF.

This clonotype has at least ten counts. The V gene is TRBV12-3 or TRBV12-4, the J gene TRBJ1-1, with D unclear. V shed 4 bases and J shed 5 bases, with 14 bases lying between them. There are 14 residues in the CDR3. The CDR3 spells CASSSVGRDTEAFF. In nucleotides, the CDR3 is TGTGCCAGCAGTTCCGTGGGGAGAGATACTGAAGCTTTCTTT.

This clonotype was counted only a few times. The chain links TRBV4-2 to TRBJ2-6; D is undetermined. Germline V gene data show CDR1 as LGHNA and CDR2 as YNFKEQ. The CDR3 runs 16 residues. The V and J ends lost 0 bases and 0 bases respectively, with 6 bases between them. The CDR3 bases are TGTGCCAGCAGCCAAGACTTGATCTCTGGGGCCAACGTCCTGACTTTC. Its protein product is CASSQDLISGANVLTF.

This clonotype turned up a few times. The chain recombines TRBV5-1 with TRBJ2-7; 8 bases fit TRBD1. In germline, CDR1 is SGHRS, CDR2 YFSETQ. Unmatched junction bases numbered 9, after V lost 1 base and J lost 6 bases. The CDR3 spans 15 residues. Here the CDR3 DNA reads TGCGCCAGCAGCTTGTGGACAGGGTCAACGGGCGAGCAGTACTTC. Its translation: CASSLWTGSTGEQYF.

This clonotype was counted between two and nine times. The chain employs TRBV15 and TRBJ2-5, with 10 bases matching TRBD1. CDR3 size: 16 residues. CDR1 is LNHNV, CDR2 YYDKDF, per germline (reference sequence). After removal of 1 base from V and 2 bases from J, the junction contained 4 bases not matched to a gene. CDR3 in amino acids: CATSRVPGQGQETQYF. As DNA, the CDR3 is TGTGCCACCAGCAGAGTTCCGGGACAGGGGCAAGAGACCCAGTACTTC.

In this sample, this clonotype turned up many times. This sequence joins TRBV10-3 and TRBJ1-5, with TRBD1 identical over 11 bases. The ends lost 8 bases at V and 7 bases at J; junction bases unmatched: 13. The CDR3 covers 16 residues. Germline V gene sequence: CDR1 ENHRY, CDR2 SYGVKD. CDR3 region: CAIGGQGAGAGQPQHF. The CDR3, as DNA: TGTGCCATCGGCGGACAGGGGGCTGGGGCAGGGCAGCCCCAGCATTTT.

This clonotype has a count of ten or more. V is TRBV5-6 and J is TRBJ1-4; D is undetermined. CDR1 is SGHDT and CDR2 is YYEEEE in the germline V gene. The V gene lost 4 bases and the J gene lost 0 bases, with 7 bases spanning the gap. CDR3 size: 14 residues. CDR3 residues: CASSPSPTNEKLFF. DNA for the CDR3: TGTGCCAGCAGCCCGTCTCCAACTAATGAAAAACTGTTTTTT.

This clonotype was counted a single time. V usage is TRBV18 and J usage is TRBJ1-6; 7 bases align to TRBD1. The CDR3 covers 14 residues. Germline V gene data show CDR1 as KGHSH and CDR2 as LQKENI. The V gene end was trimmed by 6 bases and the J gene end by 7 bases; junction bases not matched to a gene: 6. The CDR3 coding sequence is TGTGCCAGCTCCTGGGACAGTTACAATTCACCCCTCCACTTT. Translated, it gives CASSWDSYNSPLHF.

The chain carries TRBV6-2 or TRBV6-3 and TRBJ2-3; 9 bases align to TRBD2. CDR1 and CDR2 from the germline V gene are MNHEY and SVGEGT. This CDR3 is 20 amino acids long. Trimming at V came to 2 bases and at J to 1 base, leaving 16 bases not matched to a gene. Here the CDR3 reads CASSYRGGSGSRGGTDTQYF. In DNA, the CDR3 is TGTGCCAGCAGTTACCGGGGAGGTAGCGGGAGTCGGGGGGGCACAGATACGCAGTATTTT.

This clonotype was detected a few times. The chain couples TRBV3-1 to TRBJ2-7; 7 nucleotides line up with TRBD1. Per the germline V gene, CDR1 is LGHDT and CDR2 is YNNKEL (reference sequence). CDR3 length equals 15 residues. V shed 4 bases, J shed 3 bases, and the junction held 9 bases outside the gene matches. CDR3 region: CASSLRTGFGYEQYF. As DNA, the CDR3 is TGTGCCAGCAGCCTTAGGACAGGTTTCGGCTACGAGCAGTACTTC.

The J gene is TRBJ1-1, the V gene TRBV7-9, with 7 bases that match TRBD1. V lost 6 bases and J lost 8; bases outside the gene matches: 6. This CDR3 is built from 12 residues. Germline-derived CDR1 and CDR2 are SEHNR and FQNEAQ (reference sequence). The DNA for the CDR3 is TGTGCCAGCAGTCGAGGGACAGTCGAAGCTTTCTTT. This gives the protein CASSRGTVEAFF.

This clonotype was counted a few times. The chain combines TRBV7-3 with TRBJ2-3; D gene uncertain. The germline V and J ends were trimmed by 1 base and 6 bases, with 8 bases remaining between them. CDR1 is SGHTA, CDR2 FQGTGA, per germline. This CDR3 comprises 13 residues. Here the CDR3 DNA reads TGTGCCAGCAGCTTAAAACGGATGGATACGCAGTATTTT. This translates into CASSLKRMDTQYF. The variable domain in full, with the rest retrieved from reference TRBV7-3 and TRBJ2-3, is GAGVSQTPSNKVTEKGKYVELRCDPISGHTALYWYRQSLGQGPEFLIYFQGTGAADDSGLPNDRFFAVRPEGSVSTLKIQRTERGDSAVYLCASSLKRMDTQYFGPGTRLTVL.

This clonotype showed up just a few times. The chain links TRBV6-2 or TRBV6-3 to TRBJ2-5; D ambiguous. V dropped 4 bases and J dropped 0 bases, with 3 bases sitting between them. The CDR3 is 12 amino acids. Germline-derived CDR1 and CDR2 are MNHEY and SVGEGT. The CDR3 region has the DNA TGTGCCAGCAGTTGGGACCAAGAGACCCAGTACTTC. Its protein product is CASSWDQETQYF.

Here the CDR3 reads CASSFGWAGANVLTF. The DNA for the CDR3 is TGTGCCAGCAGCTTCGGGTGGGCTGGGGCCAACGTCCTGACTTTC. The rearrangement links TRBV5-6 to TRBJ2-6; no clear D. Germline V CDR1 and CDR2: SGHDT, YYEEEE. The V end lost 2 bases, the J end lost 2 bases, and 8 bases lay between the germline ends. CDR3 size: 15 residues.